This T cell receptor beta chain derives from a study of regulatory T cells in long-lasting Graves disease. The time point: newly diagnosed GD, antithyroid drugs for less than 3 months. PBMCs were the source of the RNA used for TCR sequencing. Through Arm-PCR of CDR3 regions and iRepertoire HTBI primers, TCR beta libraries were built. From the multiplex PCR reads, TCRdb called clonotypes with MiXCR, one entry per CDR3 protein. The data contain 400,000 to 500,000 distinct CDR3 sequences, about 15% of them singletons. General study findings and limits: Exclusively peripheral blood, rather than thyroid tissue, was studied.

This CDR3 spans 16 amino acids. In germline, CDR1 is SGHKS, CDR2 YYEKEE (reference sequence). V shed 4 bases, J shed 0 bases, and the junction held 7 bases outside the gene matches. This clonotype appeared many times. Its antigen remains unknown. These same data were also listed under a study on T cells in Graves' hyperthyroidism and ophthalmopathy. This second study says: Criteria for exclusion of patients were uncontrolled infection, other autoimmune disease, pregnancy or lactation. When the TCR CDR3 underwent first-round RT-PCR, the HTBI primer set was used.

Sequencing used peripheral blood mononuclear cells (PBMCs), obtained at new diagnosis, from a patient treated with antithyroid drugs. This TCR was sampled from a woman in her forties or fifties with Graves disease. The V gene is TRBV5-5, the J gene TRBJ2-5; 9 bases line up with TRBD2. CDR3 in amino acids: CASSPRGRAYQETQYF. The DNA of the CDR3 is TGTGCCAGCAGCCCCCGCGGGAGGGCCTACCAAGAGACCCAGTACTTC.